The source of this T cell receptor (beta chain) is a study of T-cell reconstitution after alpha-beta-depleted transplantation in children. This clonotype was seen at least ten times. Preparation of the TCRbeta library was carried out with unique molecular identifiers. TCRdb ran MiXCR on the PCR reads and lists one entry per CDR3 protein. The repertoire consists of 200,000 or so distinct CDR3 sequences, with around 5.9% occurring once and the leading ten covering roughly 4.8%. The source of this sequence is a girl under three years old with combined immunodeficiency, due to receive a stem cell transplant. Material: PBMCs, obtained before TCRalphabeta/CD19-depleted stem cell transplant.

CDR3 loop: CATSQGAQAFF. For the CDR3, the DNA is TGTGCCACCAGTCAGGGGGCCCAAGCTTTCTTT. This chain uses TRBV24-1 with TRBJ1-1; 8 bases are a match to TRBD1. The CDR3 runs 11 residues. Germline values: CDR1 KGHDR, CDR2 SFDVKD. After removal of 6 bases from V and 9 bases from J, the junction contained 2 bases not matched to a gene.